The 17 T cell receptor beta chains in this list originate from one sample, sequenced in a study of beta chain features in type 1 diabetes. The isolated RNA, all of it, was reverse transcribed, so expressed TCRB transcripts were what got sequenced. Assay used: immunoSEQ multiplex PCR; TCRdb lists only in-frame clones, some missing. This table holds about 320,000 clones, 14% found once. Sequences were obtained from central memory CD4+ T cells from blood. The origin of the receptors is a man in his thirties or forties in good health.

The rearrangement uses TRBV7-2 and TRBJ2-7, with D possibly called TRBD1 or TRBD2 (5 bases each). CDR1 and CDR2 (germline): SGHTA, FQGNSA. V was clipped by 3 bases and J by 2 bases, with 11 bases between them. This CDR3 has 14 amino acids. CDR3 coding DNA: TGTGCCAGCAGCTTTGCCGGGGCGGCCTACGAGCAGTACTTC. This sequence encodes CASSFAGAAYEQYF.

The chain couples TRBV6-6 to TRBJ1-5; D gene ambiguous. Germline CDR1 MNHNY, CDR2 SVGAGI (reference sequence). Trimming removed 7 bases from V and 3 bases from J, with 13 bases in between. The CDR3 loop spans 14 amino acids. CDR3 DNA: TGTGCCAGCACCCACACTTCGTCCAATCAGCCCCAGCATTTT. It specifies CASTHTSSNQPQHF.

There are a few counts of this clone. The J gene is TRBJ1-2, the V gene TRBV27; perhaps TRBD1 as D (5 bases). From germline, CDR1 is MNHEY and CDR2 SMNVEV (reference sequence). The CDR3 has 16 residues. Trimming pared 3 bases from V and 1 base from J, leaving 15 bases between. DNA for the CDR3: TGTGCCAGCAGTTTCTGGCAGGGTCAGGGTAACTATGGCTACACCTTC. Translation gives CASSFWQGQGNYGYTF.

The genes are TRBV5-6 and TRBJ2-7; the D gene is possibly TRBD2 (6 bases). The CDR3 loop spans 14 amino acids. V lost 2 bases and J 0 bases, leaving 9 bases between the germline ends. CDR1 and CDR2 (germline): SGHDT, YYEEEE. CDR3 amino acids: CASSFASVSYEQYV. Written as DNA, the CDR3 is TGTGCCAGCAGCTTCGCTAGCGTCTCCTACGAGCAGTACGTC.

The gene calls are TRBV11-3 and TRBJ1-1; D is undetermined. The V gene lost 5 bases and the J gene lost 3 bases, with 10 bases spanning the gap. The CDR3 consists of 13 residues. From germline, CDR1 is SGHNT and CDR2 YENEEA. The CDR3 bases are TGTGCCAGCAGCCTCATCCGGGACACTGAAGCTTTCTTT. This gives the protein CASSLIRDTEAFF.

The J gene is TRBJ2-1, the V gene TRBV4-3; 9 bases line up with TRBD2. Trimming at V came to 0 bases and at J to 8 bases, leaving 5 bases not matched to a gene. CDR1 and CDR2 from the germline V gene are LGHNA and YSLEER. CDR3 length: 15 residues. This chain's CDR3 is CASSQERGRAHEQFF. The CDR3 DNA reads TGCGCCAGCAGCCAAGAGCGCGGGAGGGCACATGAGCAGTTCTTC.

The chain recombines TRBV5-1 with TRBJ1-1, with 7 bases lining up with TRBD1. There are 16 residues in the CDR3. With 7 bases clipped from V and 4 bases from J, the junction kept 16 bases outside the gene matches. Germline V lookup: CDR1 SGHRS, CDR2 YFSETQ. As DNA, the CDR3 is TGCGCCAGCCGAAATCCAACAGGGGCGCTAAGCACTGAAGCTTTCTTT. Translation gives CASRNPTGALSTEAFF.

This clone has only a few counts. Since a far larger clone is one base different, this is likely a read error. V is TRBV4-3 and J is TRBJ2-1; D call uncertain. The CDR3 loop spans 14 amino acids. V was shortened by 5 bases and J by 1 base, with 9 bases between the two germline ends. Germline CDR1 and CDR2: LGHNA and YSLEER. The CDR3 nucleotides are TGCGCCAGCAGCTTTGGGGTTTCCTACAATGAGCAGTTCTTC. Translation: CASSFGVSYNEQFF.

This chain connects TRBV2 to TRBJ2-3; 15 bases are shared with TRBD2. The J segment lost 12 bases and the V segment lost 6 bases, leaving 4 bases of the junction unmatched. The CDR3 is 13 residues long. Germline-derived CDR1 and CDR2 are SNHLY and FYNNEI. CDR3 nucleotide sequence: TGTGCCAGCAGACCGGGACTAGCGGGAGGACAGTATTTT. Translating gives CASRPGLAGGQYF.

This clone was found a few times. V gene TRBV6-5 combines with J gene TRBJ2-1; D is undetermined. This CDR3 contains 13 residues. V lost 6 bases and J 9 bases, leaving 15 bases between the germline ends. Germline V lookup: CDR1 MNHEY, CDR2 SVGAGI. In DNA, the CDR3 is TGTGCCAGCAGGCTATCACCGGTCTTTGAGCAGTTCTTC. It specifies CASRLSPVFEQFF.

As for this clone: The same CDR3 arises from other DNA sequences in this sample as well. This sequence joins TRBV29-1 and TRBJ2-2; TRBD2 might be the D (5 bases). V was pared by 1 base and J by 6 bases, with 9 bases between. Germline assignment: CDR1 SQVTM and CDR2 ANQGSEA. The CDR3 loop spans 13 amino acids. CDR3: CSVEGPGAGELFF. The CDR3 coding sequence is TGCAGCGTTGAAGGCCCCGGGGCCGGGGAGCTGTTTTTT.

J is TRBJ2-1 and V is TRBV7-3, with D tentatively TRBD2 (5 bases). Germline assignment: CDR1 SGHTA and CDR2 FQGTGA. The V end lost 5 bases, the J end lost 6 bases, and 17 bases lay between the germline ends. This CDR3 spans 15 amino acids. CDR3 coding DNA: TGTGCCAGCAGCCCTAACGGGGTACGGGCCAATGAGCAGTTCTTC. Its translation is CASSPNGVRANEQFF. Together with reference TRBV7-3 and TRBJ2-1, the CDR3 gives the full variable domain: GAGVSQTPSNKVTEKGKYVELRCDPISGHTALYWYRQSLGQGPEFLIYFQGTGAADDSGLPNDRFFAVRPEGSVSTLKIQRTERGDSAVYLCASSPNGVRANEQFFGPGTRLTVL.

This clone was counted ten times or more. In DNA form, the CDR3 reads TGTGCCAGCAGCTTCCGAGGAATGAACACTGAAGCTTTCTTT. Encoded protein: CASSFRGMNTEAFF. This rearrangement joins TRBV11-3 to TRBJ1-1, with D uncertain. Looked up from germline, CDR1 is SGHNT and CDR2 is YENEEA. Trimming removed 3 bases at V and 0 bases at J, with 8 bases between. The CDR3 spans 14 residues.

The V and J genes are TRBV11-2 and TRBJ1-1; D unresolved. Germline loops: CDR1 SGHAT, CDR2 FQNNGV. V was cut by 2 bases and J by 7 bases, with 8 bases left in between. The CDR3 contains 12 residues. Here the CDR3 DNA reads TGTGCCAGCAGCTTAAGCCGGAATGAAGCTTTCTTT. Amino acids: CASSLSRNEAFF.

This clone appeared a few times. The sample carries other DNA sequences with the same CDR3. V and J are TRBV10-3 and TRBJ2-5; weak D call: TRBD1 (5 bases). The CDR3 contains 14 residues. V lost 0 bases and J lost 5, with 10 bases in between. Germline V gives CDR1 ENHRY, CDR2 SYGVKD. CDR3 loop: CAISESKGRETQYF. The CDR3 nucleotides read TGTGCCATCAGTGAGTCGAAGGGGCGGGAGACCCAGTACTTC.

The V call is TRBV5-6, the J call TRBJ2-2; D is possibly TRBD1 (5 bases). Between the trimmed V and J ends, which lost 6 bases and 0 bases, there was a span of 15 bases. Germline V gene sequence: CDR1 SGHDT, CDR2 YYEEEE. This CDR3 has 16 residues. The CDR3, as DNA: TGTGCCAGCACCCATCAGGGCGAAACGAACACCGGGGAGCTGTTTTTT. As protein: CASTHQGETNTGELFF.

The CDR3 is CASRDLQGFDSGNTIYF. The CDR3 nucleotides read TGTGCCAGCAGGGACTTACAGGGATTTGATTCTGGAAACACCATATATTTT. The chain carries TRBV27 and TRBJ1-3, with a weak D call TRBD1 (6 bases). This CDR3 region has 17 residues. The V end lost 6 bases, the J end lost 1 base, and 19 bases lay between the germline ends. The germline gives CDR1 MNHEY, CDR2 SMNVEV (reference sequence).